The clone carrying this T cell receptor beta chain was detected a few times. What it binds is unknown. These data are taken from a study of CD8 T cells in ankylosing spondylitis. This CDR3 is built from 16 residues. The V gene's germline CDR1 is DFQATT and CDR2 SNEGSKA (reference sequence). The V end was cut by 4 bases, the J end by 1 base, with 17 bases between. One entry per CDR3 protein, called by TCRdb with MiXCR from the 5' RACE reads. The data show 700,000 or so distinct CDR3 sequences, around 17% seen once. Overall study results and limits: It appeared that ankylosing spondylitis blood was characterized by a TCR beta motif of about eight highly homologous variants.

The rearrangement links TRBV20-1 to TRBJ2-1; tentative D call: TRBD2 (5 bases). The specimen was blood, either unsorted or a sorted T cell fraction (not recorded which). The origin of this receptor is a male donor with ankylosing spondylitis. The CDR3 here is CSAINRRAVSYNEQFF. The DNA for the CDR3 is TGCAGTGCTATAAATCGGCGGGCCGTATCCTACAATGAGCAGTTCTTC.